A single sample is the source of the 12 T cell receptor beta chains below, sequenced in a study of T cell responses to AZD1222 COVID-19 vaccine. Sequencing was performed with immunoSEQ multiplex PCR; in TCRdb, only in-frame clones are kept and a portion is missing. Here the sample spans about 56,000 clones, 80% to 90% being singletons. This specimen was peripheral blood, taken 28 days after the second AZD1222 dose. The receptors stem from an adult who received the AZD1222 COVID-19 vaccine.

This chain links TRBV11-3 with TRBJ2-1; D perhaps matches TRBD2 (5 bases). This CDR3 contains 14 residues. The germline V gene encodes CDR1 SGHNT and CDR2 YENEEA. The germline V and J ends were trimmed by 2 bases and 2 bases, with 7 bases remaining between them. CDR3 DNA sequence: TGTGCCAGCAGCTTAAGCGGTCCCTACAATGAGCAGTTCTTC. Translation gives CASSLSGPYNEQFF.

This chain uses TRBV10-3 with TRBJ2-1; the D gene is possibly TRBD2 (6 bases). CDR1 is ENHRY, CDR2 SYGVKD, per germline. Trimming stripped 3 bases from V and 5 bases from J, with 11 bases between. The CDR3 totals 14 residues. In DNA, the CDR3 is TGTGCCATCAGTGATAGGGCGGGAAACAATGAGCAGTTCTTC. This codes for CAISDRAGNNEQFF.

The chain carries TRBV6-5 and TRBJ2-7; tentatively, D is TRBD1 (7 bases). V was cut by 6 bases and J by 7 bases, with 16 bases left in between. The germline V gene has CDR1 MNHEY and CDR2 SVGAGI. This CDR3 contains 13 residues. CDR3 in amino acids: CASSLEGAGEQYF. The CDR3 region has the DNA TGTGCCAGCAGCCTGGAGGGGGCGGGAGAGCAGTACTTC.

The gene calls are TRBV18 and TRBJ2-3; 8 positions match TRBD1. The CDR3 covers 15 residues. The V segment lost 0 bases and the J segment 4 bases; nucleotides outside the gene matches: 3. The germline V gene encodes CDR1 KGHSH and CDR2 LQKENI. Written as DNA, the CDR3 is TGTGCCAGCTCACCACCAGGACAGGGCCCAGATACGCAGTATTTT. Protein product: CASSPPGQGPDTQYF.

The chain is built from TRBV19 and TRBJ2-4, with 10 bases that match TRBD2. Unmatched junction bases numbered 8, after V lost 9 bases and J lost 3 bases. The germline CDR1 and CDR2 sequences are LNHDA and SQIVND (reference sequence). The CDR3 extends over 15 amino acids. The CDR3 sequence is CARLSSGGGKNIQYF. CDR3 DNA: TGTGCCAGGCTCTCTAGCGGGGGAGGCAAAAACATTCAGTACTTC. Variable domain in full (rest from reference TRBV19 and TRBJ2-4): DGGITQSPKYLFRKEGQNVTLSCEQNLNHDAMYWYRQDPGQGLRLIYYSQIVNDFQKGDIAEGYSVSREKKESFPLTVTSAQKNPTAFYLCARLSSGGGKNIQYFGAGTRLSVL.

This chain links TRBV28 with TRBJ2-3; 7 nucleotides line up with TRBD1. The germline V gene has CDR1 MDHEN and CDR2 SYDVKM. The CDR3 extends over 15 amino acids. With 6 bases clipped from V and 2 bases from J, the junction kept 8 bases outside the gene matches. The CDR3 spells CASSLGQAFTDTQYF. CDR3 in DNA: TGTGCCAGCAGCCTCGGACAGGCTTTCACAGATACGCAGTATTTT.

The V call is TRBV5-8, the J call TRBJ2-3; 7 bases map to TRBD1. This CDR3 contains 12 residues. V shed 5 bases and J 10 bases; nucleotides not matched to a gene: 7. The germline V gene has CDR1 SGHTS and CDR2 YDEGEE. The CDR3 protein is CASRSTGSPQYF. The CDR3 nucleotides read TGTGCCAGCAGATCGACAGGGTCTCCGCAGTATTTT.

This chain uses TRBV10-3 with TRBJ1-6; no clear D. V lost 2 bases to trimming and J lost 7 bases, with 9 bases between them. Germline CDR1 is ENHRY and CDR2 is SYGVKD. The CDR3 length is 14 residues. CDR3 nucleotide sequence: TGTGCCATCAGTGAGGTCGAGCCGAATTCACCCCTCCACTTT. It encodes CAISEVEPNSPLHF.

The rearrangement links TRBV10-3 to TRBJ2-7; a possible D gene is TRBD1 (6 bases). CDR1 and CDR2 from the germline V gene are ENHRY and SYGVKD. This CDR3 has 14 residues. The germline V and J ends were trimmed by 7 bases and 2 bases, with 15 bases remaining between them. CDR3 protein: CAIKAAGEAYEQYF. CDR3 nucleotide sequence: TGTGCCATCAAAGCGGCAGGGGAAGCCTACGAGCAGTACTTC.

The chain is built from TRBV2 and TRBJ2-2; 7 bases are a match to TRBD1. CDR1 and CDR2 from the germline V gene are SNHLY and FYNNEI. The junction had 8 bases not matched to a gene; V was cut back by 6 bases and J by 1 base. The CDR3 sequence is 16 residues long. CDR3 amino acids: CASSPQGVRNTGELFF. CDR3 nucleotides: TGTGCCAGCAGCCCCCAGGGGGTTAGGAACACCGGGGAGCTGTTTTTT.

The chain is built from TRBV21-1 and TRBJ2-7; the DNA was not compared with TRBD2, the D call given in the table. TRBV21-1 is listed as a pseudogene. The CDR3 has 15 amino acids. For the CDR3, the DNA is TGTGCCAGCAGCGAGAAGCGGGGCCTAGGGTACGAGCAGTACTTC. It specifies CASSEKRGLGYEQYF.

The genes are TRBV15 and TRBJ1-2; D is possibly TRBD1 (6 bases). The CDR3 totals 14 residues. V dropped 1 base and J dropped 8 bases, with 14 bases sitting between them. Per germline, CDR1 LNHNV and CDR2 YYDKDF (reference sequence). The CDR3 DNA reads as TGTGCCACCAGCAGAGGACAGGTCGAAGGGGGCTACACCTTC. Amino acids: CATSRGQVEGGYTF.